The 9 T cell receptor beta chains in this list originate from one sample, sequenced in a study of blood T cell repertoires in COVID-19 (dated by TCRdb to about 2020). Libraries came from the immunoSEQ multiplex PCR assay. TCRdb's version of the immuneACCESS table is confined to in-frame rearrangements and falls short of the full clone set. An unresolved V gene accounts for under half of the shortfall where checked; the remainder is of unknown origin. This sample holds some 320,000 clones; 70% to 90% were observed only once. The ten largest clones take up more than 6.5% of the sample. The source material was peripheral blood. These receptors were collected from a woman younger than 45 who had recovered from COVID-19.

The rearrangement uses TRBV5-5 and TRBJ2-7, with D possibly TRBD1 on 6 matching bases. This CDR3 has 16 residues. Germline values: CDR1 SGHKS, CDR2 YYEKEE (reference sequence). The germline V and J ends were trimmed by 5 bases and 5 bases, with 23 bases remaining between them. The CDR3 coding sequence is TGTGCCAGCAGTTTATGGACCCCCGTGCAGGGGAACGAGCAGTACTTC. It yields the protein CASSLWTPVQGNEQYF.

This chain uses TRBV12-3 or TRBV12-4 with TRBJ1-1; D remains unclear. Trimming removed 2 bases from V and 4 bases from J, with 8 bases in between. The CDR3 totals 13 residues. The CDR3 protein is CASSLSGSTEAFF. The CDR3 DNA reads TGTGCCAGCAGTTTATCGGGTAGCACTGAAGCTTTCTTT.

In this sample, this clone turned up a few times. The rearrangement uses TRBV11-2 and TRBJ1-5; D ambiguous. V gave up 5 bases and J gave up 7 bases, with 9 bases separating them. Germline V gene sequence: CDR1 SGHAT, CDR2 FQNNGV. CDR3 length: 12 residues. This CDR3 is CASSAGGQPQHF. The CDR3 DNA is TGTGCCAGCAGCGCAGGTGGACAGCCCCAGCATTTT.

The rearrangement joins TRBV5-4 to TRBJ1-2; TRBD1 might be the D (6 bases). V gave up 0 bases and J gave up 0 bases, with 12 bases separating them. CDR1 and CDR2 from the germline V gene are SGHNT and YYREEE (reference sequence). There are 16 residues in the CDR3. The CDR3 DNA is TGTGCCAGCAGCTTGGGCAGGGGAAGAGCTAACTATGGCTACACCTTC. Protein: CASSLGRGRANYGYTF.

This chain uses TRBV27 with TRBJ2-1; TRBD2 is a possible D gene (6 bases). Trimming left V 3 bases short and J 9 bases short, with 21 bases between. This CDR3 contains 16 residues. Germline V CDR1 and CDR2: MNHEY, SMNVEV (reference sequence). CDR3 in DNA: TGTGCCAGCAGTTTGAGTGGGACTCTCATTTACTTTGAGCAGTTCTTC. Translated: CASSLSGTLIYFEQFF.

The chain has TRBV19 and TRBJ2-4; the match to TRBD1 covers 7 bases. In germline, CDR1 is LNHDA, CDR2 SQIVND (reference sequence). V was pared by 6 bases and J by 6 bases, with 5 bases of the junction left unmatched. The CDR3 sequence is 13 residues long. The DNA of the CDR3 is TGTGCCAGTAGCGACAGGGCTGCAAACATTCAGTACTTC. It codes for CASSDRAANIQYF.

The genes are TRBV6-5 and TRBJ1-1; D possibly corresponds to TRBD1 (5 bases). The CDR3 is 15 amino acids. Germline lookup yields CDR1 MNHEY and CDR2 SVGAGI. Trimming removed 6 bases from V and 2 bases from J, with 16 bases in between. Written as DNA, the CDR3 is TGTGCCAGCAGCCCCGACCAGGGAATTAACACTGAAGCTTTCTTT. The encoded protein is CASSPDQGINTEAFF.

The chain employs TRBV19 and TRBJ2-7, with 10 bases matching TRBD1. This CDR3 contains 14 residues. J gave up 0 bases and V 5 bases, and 1 base lay outside the gene matches. The germline CDR1 and CDR2 sequences are LNHDA and SQIVND (reference sequence). CDR3 DNA: TGTGCCAGTAGTTGGGACAGGGGCTCCTACGAGCAGTACTTC. Translating it yields CASSWDRGSYEQYF.

The V gene is TRBV19, the J gene TRBJ2-7; D gene uncertain. The V gene lost 3 bases and the J gene lost 2 bases, with 8 bases spanning the gap. Per the germline V gene, CDR1 is LNHDA and CDR2 is SQIVND (reference sequence). The CDR3 sequence is 13 residues long. In DNA form, the CDR3 reads TGTGCCAGTAGTATCCGACAAGCCTACGAGCAGTACTTC. Amino acid sequence: CASSIRQAYEQYF. Full variable domain (remainder filled in from reference TRBV19 and TRBJ2-7): DGGITQSPKYLFRKEGQNVTLSCEQNLNHDAMYWYRQDPGQGLRLIYYSQIVNDFQKGDIAEGYSVSREKKESFPLTVTSAQKNPTAFYLCASSIRQAYEQYFGPGTRLTVT.